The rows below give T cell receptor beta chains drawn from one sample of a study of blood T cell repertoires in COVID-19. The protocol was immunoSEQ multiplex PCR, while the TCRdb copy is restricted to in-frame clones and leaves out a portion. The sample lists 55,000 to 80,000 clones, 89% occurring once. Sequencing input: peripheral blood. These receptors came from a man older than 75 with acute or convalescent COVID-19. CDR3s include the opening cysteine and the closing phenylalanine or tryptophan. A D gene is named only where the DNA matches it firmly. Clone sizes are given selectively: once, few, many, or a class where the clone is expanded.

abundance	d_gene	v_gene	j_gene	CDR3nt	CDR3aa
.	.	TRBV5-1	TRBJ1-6	TGCGCCAGCAGCTTCCAGGGCGAAAATTCACCCCTCCACTTT	CASSFQGENSPLHF
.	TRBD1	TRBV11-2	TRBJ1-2	TGTGCCAGCAGCCCCGGGACAGGGGGTGGCTACACCTTC	CASSPGTGGGYTF
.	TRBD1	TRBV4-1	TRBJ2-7	TGCGCCAGCAGCCAAACGGGACAGGTAACCTACGAGCAGTACTTC	CASSQTGQVTYEQYF
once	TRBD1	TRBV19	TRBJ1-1	TGTGCCAGTAGTCTTGGACAGGGCACTGAAGCTTTCTTT	CASSLGQGTEAFF
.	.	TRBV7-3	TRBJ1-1	TGTGCCAGCAGCCCCCAAGGGGGTTATGCTGAAGCTTTCTTT	CASSPQGGYAEAFF
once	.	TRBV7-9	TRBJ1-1	TGTGCCAGCAGCTTACAGGGGATGGGTAACACTGAAGCTTTCTTT	CASSLQGMGNTEAFF
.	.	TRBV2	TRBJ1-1	TGTGCCAGCAGTTTCGAAACAGGGAGGGGATGGAACACTGAAGCTTTCTTT	CASSFETGRGWNTEAFF
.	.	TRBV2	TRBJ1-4	TGTGCCAGCAGCCAATCTCGAGAACTGTTTTTT	CASSQSRELFF
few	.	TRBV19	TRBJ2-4	TGTGCCAGTAACCCGCCGGGTCGAAACATTCAGTACTTC	CASNPPGRNIQYF
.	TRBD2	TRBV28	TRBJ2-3	TGTGCCAGCAGTTTAGAGCTAACTAGCGGGGGACCTAGCACAGATACGCAGTATTTT	CASSLELTSGGPSTDTQYF
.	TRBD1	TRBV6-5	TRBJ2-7	TGTGCCAGCAGTTACAAGACAGGGGGCCTGGGTGGAGAGCAGTACTTC	CASSYKTGGLGGEQYF
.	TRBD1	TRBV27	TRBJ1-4	TGTGCCAGCAGCCAGACAGGGGGGACTAATGAAAAACTGTTTTTT	CASSQTGGTNEKLFF
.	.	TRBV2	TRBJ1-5	TGTGCCAGCAGATGGCAGGGTAATCAGCCCCAGCATTTT	CASRWQGNQPQHF
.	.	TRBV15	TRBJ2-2	TGTGCCACCAGCAGCTACACCGGGGAGCTGTTTTTT	CATSSYTGELFF
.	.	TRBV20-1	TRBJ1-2	TGCAGTGCTAGAGATCTCTATGGCTACACCTTC	CSARDLYGYTF
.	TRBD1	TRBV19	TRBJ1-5	TGTGCCAGTAGTCCGGGACAGTTCAATCAGCCCCAGCATTTT	CASSPGQFNQPQHF
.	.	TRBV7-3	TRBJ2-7	TGTGCCAGCAGCTTATACCGCGACTACGAGCAGTACTTC	CASSLYRDYEQYF
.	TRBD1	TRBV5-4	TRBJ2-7	TGTGCCAGCAGCCCTTACGGGACAGCTGCCTACGAGCAGTACTTC	CASSPYGTAAYEQYF
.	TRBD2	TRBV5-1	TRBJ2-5	TGCGCCAGCCGGGAGACCGCGGCGGGAGGGGAGACCCAGTACTTC	CASRETAAGGETQYF
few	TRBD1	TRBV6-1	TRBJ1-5	TGTGCCAGCAGTGACGGGGACAGCCAGCATTTT	CASSDGDSQHF
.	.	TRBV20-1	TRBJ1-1	TGCAGTGCTAGTCGGGACACCAACACTGAAGCTTTCTTT	CSASRDTNTEAFF
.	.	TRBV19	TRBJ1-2	TGTGCCAGCAGGACAGTCTATGGCTACACCTTC	CASRTVYGYTF
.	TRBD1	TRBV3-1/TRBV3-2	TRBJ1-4	TGTGCCAGCAGCCAAGAAGGGAACAGGGGATTTAATGAAAAACTGTTTTTT	CASSQEGNRGFNEKLFF
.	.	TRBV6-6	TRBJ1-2	TGTGCCAGCAGTTCCTCCGGGACTTCCTTCTATGGCTACACCTTC	CASSSSGTSFYGYTF
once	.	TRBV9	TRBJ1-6	TGTGCCAGCAGCGTGGGGGACGGAGGGTATTCACCCCTCCACTTT	CASSVGDGGYSPLHF
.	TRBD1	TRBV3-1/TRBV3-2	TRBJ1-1	TGTGCCAGCAGCCAAGTCTACCACAGGGGACGGGACACTGAAGCTTTCTTT	CASSQVYHRGRDTEAFF
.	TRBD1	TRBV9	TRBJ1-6	TGTGCCAGCAGCTTCGGAACAGGGGTGTCACCCCTCCACTTT	CASSFGTGVSPLHF
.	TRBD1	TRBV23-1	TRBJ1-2	TGCGCCAGCAGTCAATATCTTGGGACAGGCTTCTATGGCTACACCTTC	CASSQYLGTGFYGYTF
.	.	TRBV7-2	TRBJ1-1	TGTGCCAGCAGCTTATTGCGCCAGAACACTGAAGCTTTCTTT	CASSLLRQNTEAFF
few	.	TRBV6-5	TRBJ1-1	TGTGCCAGCAGGTCCACCGGACAGCCAGCTTTCTTT	CASRSTGQPAFF
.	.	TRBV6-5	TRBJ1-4	TGTGCCAGCAGTTACTTCGGGACTAATGAAAAACTGTTTTTT	CASSYFGTNEKLFF
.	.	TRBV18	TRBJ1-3	TGTGCCAGCTCACCAGGAGGATCTGGAAACACCATATATTTT	CASSPGGSGNTIYF
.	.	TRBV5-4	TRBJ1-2	TGTGCCAGCAGCTTGGACAGCTGGGGCTACACCTTC	CASSLDSWGYTF
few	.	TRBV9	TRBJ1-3	TGTGCCAGCAGCGTGGATCAGGGTTTCTCTGGAAACACCATATATTTT	CASSVDQGFSGNTIYF
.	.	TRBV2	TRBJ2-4	TGTGCCAGCAGTGAAACAGGTCGGAATAACATTCAGTACTTC	CASSETGRNNIQYF
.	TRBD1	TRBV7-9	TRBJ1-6	TGTGCCACAAACCGACGACAGGGAAATAATTCACCCCTCCACTTT	CATNRRQGNNSPLHF
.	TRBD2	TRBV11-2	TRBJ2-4	TGTGCCAGCAGCCCCACTAGCGTCCTAGCCAAAAACATTCAGTACTTC	CASSPTSVLAKNIQYF
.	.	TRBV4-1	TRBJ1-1	TGCGCCAGCAGCCATCCACTCAGGGTTACTGAAGCTTTCTTT	CASSHPLRVTEAFF
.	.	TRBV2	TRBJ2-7	TGTGCCAGCAGTGTTAGGGACACCTACGAGCAGTACTTC	CASSVRDTYEQYF
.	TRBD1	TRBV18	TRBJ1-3	TGTGCCAGCTCACCCGGACAGGGTCCGACCATATATTTT	CASSPGQGPTIYF
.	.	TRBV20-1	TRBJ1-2	TGCAGTGCTAGTGTGCGGGGCGGCTATGGCTACACCTTC	CSASVRGGYGYTF
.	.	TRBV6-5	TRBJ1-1	TGTGCCAGCAGTTTAGAGGACAGGAACACTGAAGCTTTCTTT	CASSLEDRNTEAFF
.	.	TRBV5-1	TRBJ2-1	TGCGCCAGCCAGGGGTCTGTAGGTAGTAATGAGCAGTTCTTC	CASQGSVGSNEQFF
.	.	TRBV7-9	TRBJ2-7	TGTGCCAGCAGCTCGGACACCTACGAGCAGTACTTC	CASSSDTYEQYF
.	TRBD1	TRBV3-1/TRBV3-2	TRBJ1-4	TGTGCCAGCAGCTCCTCCGGGACAGGGGGTGAAAAACTGTTTTTT	CASSSSGTGGEKLFF
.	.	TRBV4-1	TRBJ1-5	TGCGCCAGCAGCCAACGTGGGGGCCAGCCCCAGCATTTT	CASSQRGGQPQHF
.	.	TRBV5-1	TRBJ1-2	TGCGCCAGCAGCTTGGACGCGAACTATGGCTACACCTTC	CASSLDANYGYTF
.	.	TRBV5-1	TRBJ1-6	TGCGCCAGCAGCTTAGGAGGGAATTCACCCCTCCACTTT	CASSLGGNSPLHF
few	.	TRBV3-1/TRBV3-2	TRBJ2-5	TGTGCCAGCAGCCTCACCCAGGGCCAAGGGGCCCAGTACTTC	CASSLTQGQGAQYF
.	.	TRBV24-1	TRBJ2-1	TGTGCCACCAGTGACACTAGGGAGCAGTTCTTC	CATSDTREQFF
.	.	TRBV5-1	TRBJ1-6	TGCGCCAGCAGCTTTAGTGGGGCGAGGAATTCACCCCTCCACTTT	CASSFSGARNSPLHF
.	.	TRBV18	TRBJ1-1	TGTGCCAGCTCACCATCCGGATGGACGGACTTGAACACTGAAGCTTTCTTT	CASSPSGWTDLNTEAFF